This T cell receptor beta chain was sequenced in a study of T cells in Graves' hyperthyroidism and ophthalmopathy. Hyperthyroidism had been newly diagnosed in patients aged 18 to 65, and its duration was under 2 months. PBMCs were collected from an approximately 9.2 ml volume of fresh peripheral blood. Authors of the study amplified TCR beta CDR3 regions from RNA transcripts. The HTBI set primed first-round TCR CDR3 RT-PCR. TCRdb used MiXCR to reprocess the multiplex PCR reads, holding one entry per CDR3 protein. The table lists approximately 630,000 distinct CDR3 sequences, around 15% of them singletons. Sample: blood. The clonotype was recovered from a woman in her 30s with Graves' hyperthyroidism.

CDR3 DNA sequence: TGCGCCAGCAGCTTGGATCCTCCGGGACAAATACTTAATACGCAGTATTTT. Translated, it gives CASSLDPPGQILNTQYF. The chain uses TRBV5-1 and TRBJ2-3; a weak D match, TRBD1 (6 bases). V was cut by 0 bases and J by 7 bases, with 21 bases left in between. The germline V gene has CDR1 SGHRS and CDR2 YFSETQ. The CDR3 covers 17 residues.